The 10 T cell receptor beta chains reported below all come from one sample, sequenced in a study of blood T cell repertoires in COVID-19. Using immunoSEQ multiplex PCR, the repertoire was profiled, and TCRdb retains in-frame clones only, with some absent. This sample has some 100,000 clones, with roughly 90% found just once. The sample consisted of peripheral blood. The receptors come from a human donor with acute or convalescent COVID-19. The donor label of this sample is uncertain.

This sequence joins TRBV30 and TRBJ2-5; possibly TRBD2 for D (7 bases). This CDR3 contains 16 residues. Germline CDR1 is GTSNPN and CDR2 is SVGIG (reference sequence). V was pared by 0 bases and J by 1 base, with 15 bases between. This chain's CDR3 is CAWSVRAGAVQETQYF. The CDR3 DNA is TGTGCCTGGAGTGTGAGGGCGGGGGCGGTCCAAGAGACCCAGTACTTC.

The genes are TRBV28 and TRBJ1-2; 12 bases line up with TRBD1. Germline V gene sequence: CDR1 MDHEN, CDR2 SYDVKM. After removal of 5 bases from V and 6 bases from J, the junction contained 7 bases not matched to a gene. The CDR3 totals 15 residues. The CDR3 sequence is CASSLAGTGGDGYTF. The CDR3 nucleotides read TGTGCCAGCAGTCTCGCGGGGACAGGGGGCGATGGCTACACCTTC.

Comment on this clone: Mismatch with germline at one junction end may stem from a read error. The chain links TRBV28 to TRBJ2-7, with 9 positions matching TRBD2. Germline CDR1 reads MDHEN; CDR2 reads SYDVKM. The CDR3 totals 16 residues. CDR3 nucleotides: TGTACCAGCAGTCGGATCATAGCGGGAGCAGGATACGAGCAGTACTTC. Amino acids: CTSSRIIAGAGYEQYF.

This CDR3 is CASSLVGREAFF. The CDR3 coding sequence is TGTGCCAGCAGTTTAGTTGGGCGTGAAGCTTTCTTT. The rearrangement links TRBV27 to TRBJ1-1; D not resolved. The CDR3 has 12 amino acids. V was clipped by 2 bases and J by 7 bases, with 8 bases between them. Germline V gene lookup returns CDR1 MNHEY and CDR2 SMNVEV (reference sequence).

This clone was seen only once. This chain links TRBV6-5 with TRBJ1-6; 8 bases agree with TRBD1. Looked up from germline, CDR1 is MNHEY and CDR2 is SVGAGI. The CDR3 totals 15 residues. The ends lost 3 bases at V and 5 bases at J; junction bases unmatched: 3. For the CDR3, the DNA is TGTGCCAGCAGTTATACAGGGGGAGATAATTCACCCCTCCACTTT. Its translation is CASSYTGGDNSPLHF.

This chain joins TRBV11-2 and TRBJ1-1; D is unclear. Germline CDR1 and CDR2: SGHAT and FQNNGV. Deletions cut 2 bases from V and 6 bases from J, with 4 bases between. This CDR3 is 11 amino acids long. The CDR3 sequence is CASSLFAEAFF. The CDR3 DNA sequence: TGTGCCAGCAGCTTATTCGCTGAAGCTTTCTTT.

V is TRBV5-5 and J is TRBJ1-1; no firm D call. The CDR3 is 15 amino acids. Between the trimmed V and J ends, which lost 4 bases and 0 bases, there was a span of 13 bases. Germline V gene sequence: CDR1 SGHKS, CDR2 YYEKEE (reference sequence). CDR3 DNA: TGTGCCAGCAGCCGAATTAGGACTTTGAACACTGAAGCTTTCTTT. Its translation is CASSRIRTLNTEAFF.

The rearrangement links TRBV19 to TRBJ1-6; no clear D. With 6 bases removed from V and 9 bases from J, the gap between germline ends came to 15 bases. CDR3 length: 14 residues. Germline V gene lookup returns CDR1 LNHDA and CDR2 SQIVND (reference sequence). DNA of the CDR3: TGTGCCAGTAGCTGGAGTGCGCCTGCTTCACCCCTCCACTTT. Amino acids: CASSWSAPASPLHF.

There are a few counts of this clone. Here the CDR3 DNA reads TGTGCCATCCAGAGGGGGGCGGGGGCCGCCTACGAGCAGTACTTC. As protein: CAIQRGAGAAYEQYF. The chain couples TRBV10-3 to TRBJ2-7, with a weak D call TRBD2 (7 bases). Germline CDR1 ENHRY, CDR2 SYGVKD. Between the trimmed V and J ends, which lost 8 bases and 2 bases, there was a span of 19 bases. The CDR3 has 15 residues.

The chain uses TRBV2 and TRBJ1-4; D not certain. Deletions cut 7 bases from V and 0 bases from J, with 12 bases between. The CDR3 is 15 amino acids. Germline V gene sequence: CDR1 SNHLY, CDR2 FYNNEI. The DNA for the CDR3 is TGTGCCAGCAACCTCCAGCGGTCAACTAATGAAAAACTGTTTTTT. Its translation is CASNLQRSTNEKLFF.